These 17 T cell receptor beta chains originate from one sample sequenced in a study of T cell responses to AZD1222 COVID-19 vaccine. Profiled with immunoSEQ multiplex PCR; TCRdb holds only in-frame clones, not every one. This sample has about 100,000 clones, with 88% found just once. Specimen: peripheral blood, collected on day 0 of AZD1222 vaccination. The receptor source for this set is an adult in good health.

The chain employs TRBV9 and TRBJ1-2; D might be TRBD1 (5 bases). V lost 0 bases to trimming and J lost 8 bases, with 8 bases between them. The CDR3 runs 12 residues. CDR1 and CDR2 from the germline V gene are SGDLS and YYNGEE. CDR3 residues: CASSVEGRGYTF. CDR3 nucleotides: TGTGCCAGCAGCGTAGAGGGACGGGGCTACACCTTC.

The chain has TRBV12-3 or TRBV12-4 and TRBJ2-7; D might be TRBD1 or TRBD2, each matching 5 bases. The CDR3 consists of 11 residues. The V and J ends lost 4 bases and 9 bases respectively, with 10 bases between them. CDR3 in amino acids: CASSSGHGQYF. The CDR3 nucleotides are TGTGCCAGCAGTTCGGGGCATGGGCAGTACTTC.

The CDR3 DNA sequence: TGCAGCGTTGAACCTAGACTAGCGGGGGGCACAGATACGCAGTATTTT. Residues: CSVEPRLAGGTDTQYF. The rearrangement joins TRBV29-1 to TRBJ2-3; 12 bases map to TRBD2. V gave up 2 bases and J gave up 1 base; unmatched junction bases: 4. Germline V gene sequence: CDR1 SQVTM, CDR2 ANQGSEA. This CDR3 region has 16 residues.

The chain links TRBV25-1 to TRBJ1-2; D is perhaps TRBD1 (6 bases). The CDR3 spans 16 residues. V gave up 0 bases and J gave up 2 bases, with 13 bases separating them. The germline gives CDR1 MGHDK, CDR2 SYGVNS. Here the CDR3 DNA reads TGTGCCAGCAGTGAATACCCAGGGGAAAACAACTATGGCTACACCTTC. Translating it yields CASSEYPGENNYGYTF.

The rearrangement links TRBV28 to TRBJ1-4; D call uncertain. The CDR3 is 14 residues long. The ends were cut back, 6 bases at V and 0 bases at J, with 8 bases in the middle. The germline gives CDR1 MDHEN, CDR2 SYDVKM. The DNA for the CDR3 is TGTGCCAGCAGAAAGAGAGCAACTAATGAAAAACTGTTTTTT. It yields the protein CASRKRATNEKLFF. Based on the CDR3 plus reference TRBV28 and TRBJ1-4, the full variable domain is DVKVTQSSRYLVKRTGEKVFLECVQDMDHENMFWYRQDPGLGLRLIYFSYDVKMKEKGDIPEGYSVSREKKERFSLILESASTNQTSMYLCASRKRATNEKLFFGSGTQLSVL.

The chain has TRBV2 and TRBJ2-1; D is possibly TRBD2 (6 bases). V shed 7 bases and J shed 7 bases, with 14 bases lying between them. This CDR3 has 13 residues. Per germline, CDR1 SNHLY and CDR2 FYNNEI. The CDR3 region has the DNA TGTGCCAGCAAAGGGACTGCCCAAAATGAGCAGTTCTTC. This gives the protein CASKGTAQNEQFF.

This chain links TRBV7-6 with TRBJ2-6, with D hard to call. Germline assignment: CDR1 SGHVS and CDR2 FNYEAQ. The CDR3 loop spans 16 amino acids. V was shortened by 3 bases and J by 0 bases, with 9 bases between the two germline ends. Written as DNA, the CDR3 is TGTGCCAGCAGCTTGGTTTCCCGCTCTGGGGCCAACGTCCTGACTTTC. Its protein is CASSLVSRSGANVLTF.

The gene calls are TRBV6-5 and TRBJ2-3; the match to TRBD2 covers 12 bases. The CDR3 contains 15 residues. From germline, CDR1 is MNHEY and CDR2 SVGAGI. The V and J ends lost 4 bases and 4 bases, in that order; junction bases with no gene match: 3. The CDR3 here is CASSSTSGGADTQYF. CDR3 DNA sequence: TGTGCCAGCAGTTCGACTAGCGGGGGCGCAGATACGCAGTATTTT.

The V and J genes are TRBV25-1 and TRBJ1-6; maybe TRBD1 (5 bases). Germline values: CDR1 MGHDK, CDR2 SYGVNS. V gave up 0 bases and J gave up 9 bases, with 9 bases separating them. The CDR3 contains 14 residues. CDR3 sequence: CASSEYVGVSPLHF. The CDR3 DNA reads TGTGCCAGCAGTGAATATGTAGGGGTTTCACCCCTCCACTTT.

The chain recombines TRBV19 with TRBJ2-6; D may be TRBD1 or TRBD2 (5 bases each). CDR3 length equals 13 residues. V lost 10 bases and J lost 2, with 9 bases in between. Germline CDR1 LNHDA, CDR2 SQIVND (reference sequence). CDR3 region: CAIRGAGANVLTF. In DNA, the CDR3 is TGTGCCATACGGGGCGCTGGGGCCAACGTCCTGACTTTC.

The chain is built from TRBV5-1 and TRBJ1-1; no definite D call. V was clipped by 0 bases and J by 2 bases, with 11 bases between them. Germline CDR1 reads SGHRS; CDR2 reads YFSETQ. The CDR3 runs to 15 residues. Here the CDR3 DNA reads TGCGCCAGCAGCTTGGAATTTCCGGCAAACACTGAAGCTTTCTTT. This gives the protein CASSLEFPANTEAFF.

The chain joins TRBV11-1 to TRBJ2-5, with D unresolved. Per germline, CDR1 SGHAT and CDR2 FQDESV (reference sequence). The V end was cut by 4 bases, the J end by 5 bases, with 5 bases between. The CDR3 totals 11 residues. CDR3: CASSSHETQYF. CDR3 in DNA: TGTGCCAGCAGCTCCCACGAGACCCAGTACTTC.

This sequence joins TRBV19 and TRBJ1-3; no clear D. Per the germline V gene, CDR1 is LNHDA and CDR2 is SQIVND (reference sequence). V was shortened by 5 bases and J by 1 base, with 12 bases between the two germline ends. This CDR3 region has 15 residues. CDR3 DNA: TGTGCCAGTAGTTTCTTAAGTGGATCTGGAAACACCATATATTTT. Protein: CASSFLSGSGNTIYF.

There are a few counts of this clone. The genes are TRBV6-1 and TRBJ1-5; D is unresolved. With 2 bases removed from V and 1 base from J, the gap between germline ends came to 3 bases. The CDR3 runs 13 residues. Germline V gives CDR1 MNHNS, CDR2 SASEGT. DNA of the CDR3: TGTGCCAGCAGTGAACAGAGCAATCAGCCCCAGCATTTT. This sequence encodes CASSEQSNQPQHF.

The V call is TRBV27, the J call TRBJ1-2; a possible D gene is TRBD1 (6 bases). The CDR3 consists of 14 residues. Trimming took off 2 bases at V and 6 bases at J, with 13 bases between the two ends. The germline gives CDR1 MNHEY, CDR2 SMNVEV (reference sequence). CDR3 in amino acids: CASSLTWTANGYTF. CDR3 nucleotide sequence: TGTGCCAGCAGTTTAACGTGGACAGCTAATGGCTACACCTTC.

The CDR3 DNA reads as TGTGCCTGGAGTGCAGGGCGGGCCTATAATTCACCCCTCCACTTT. Amino acid sequence: CAWSAGRAYNSPLHF. The gene calls are TRBV30 and TRBJ1-6; weak D call: TRBD1 (5 bases). V was trimmed by 1 base and J by 2 bases, leaving 9 bases between them. The CDR3 has 15 amino acids. Germline V gene sequence: CDR1 GTSNPN, CDR2 SVGIG (reference sequence).

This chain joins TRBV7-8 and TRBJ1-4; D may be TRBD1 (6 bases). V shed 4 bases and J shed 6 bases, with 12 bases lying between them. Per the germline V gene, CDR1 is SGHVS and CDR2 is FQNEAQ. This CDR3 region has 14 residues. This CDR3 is CASSSDRRDEKLFF. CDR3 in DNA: TGTGCCAGCAGCTCCGACAGGAGAGATGAAAAACTGTTTTTT.